Below, 29 T cell receptor beta chains from the same sample are listed, as sequenced in a study of Ad26.COV2.S vaccination and SARS-CoV-2 variants. Regarding treatment: 15 to 20 received Ad26.COV2.S at low or high dose, single or two shots; roughly five received placebo; per-sample allocation not given. Sampling occurred on day 63 after the first vaccine or placebo injection. Method: immunoSEQ multiplex PCR; TCRdb's copy keeps in-frame clones and lacks some. The repertoire holds fewer than 400,000 clones, with about 85% as singletons. The sequences come from peripheral blood, collected in a trial of Ad26.COV2.S vaccine versus placebo. The receptor set was obtained from a person aged 18-60 years who received the Ad26.COV2.S COVID-19 vaccine or a placebo.

This CDR3 reads CASSLDDGAHGYTF. CDR3 DNA sequence: TGTGCCAGCAGCTTAGACGACGGAGCCCATGGCTACACCTTC. The chain carries TRBV7-9 and TRBJ1-2; unclear D gene. The CDR3 covers 14 residues. Trimming removed 1 base from V and 6 bases from J, with 12 bases in between. Germline lookup yields CDR1 SEHNR and CDR2 FQNEAQ (reference sequence).

The rearrangement links TRBV2 to TRBJ1-5; D is unresolved. V was trimmed by 1 base and J by 1 base, leaving 11 bases between them. The germline CDR1 and CDR2 sequences are SNHLY and FYNNEI. The CDR3 totals 16 residues. As DNA, the CDR3 is TGTGCCAGCAGTGAAGTGGCGGGTAGAAGCAATCAGCCCCAGCATTTT. Translated: CASSEVAGRSNQPQHF. Drawing the rest from reference TRBV2 and TRBJ1-5, the complete variable domain is EPEVTQTPSHQVTQMGQEVILRCVPISNHLYFYWYRQILGQKVEFLVSFYNNEISEKSEIFDDQFSVERPDGSNFTLKIRSTKLEDSAMYFCASSEVAGRSNQPQHFGDGTRLSIL.

This clone was recorded once. J is TRBJ1-1 and V is TRBV11-3; weak D call: TRBD1 (5 bases). Germline V gene data show CDR1 as SGHNT and CDR2 as YENEEA. This CDR3 spans 13 amino acids. The V end lost 6 bases, the J end lost 3 bases, and 11 bases lay between the germline ends. The CDR3 DNA reads TGTGCCAGCAGACTTATGGGGGACACTGAAGCTTTCTTT. Its translation: CASRLMGDTEAFF.

The V and J genes are TRBV7-8 and TRBJ1-5, with TRBD1 matching over 10 bases. CDR1 SGHVS and CDR2 FQNEAQ come from the germline V gene. V gave up 0 bases and J gave up 0 bases; unmatched junction bases: 2. There are 17 residues in the CDR3. The CDR3 protein is CASSLAGQGHSNQPQHF. As DNA, the CDR3 is TGTGCCAGCAGCTTAGCGGGACAGGGGCATAGCAATCAGCCCCAGCATTTT. Full variable domain (missing parts from reference TRBV7-8 and TRBJ1-5): GAGVSQSPRYKVAKRGQDVALRCDPISGHVSLFWYQQALGQGPEFLTYFQNEAQLDKSGLPSDRFFAERPEGSVSTLKIQRTQQEDSAVYLCASSLAGQGHSNQPQHFGDGTRLSIL.

This clone was recorded only once. The genes are TRBV7-2 and TRBJ1-2; D not certain. CDR1 SGHTA and CDR2 FQGNSA come from the germline V gene. V gave up 4 bases and J gave up 8 bases, with 23 bases separating them. The CDR3 is 16 amino acids. In DNA form, the CDR3 reads TGTGCCAGCAGCTCCCATCAGACCCCGAGGAATTGGGGCTACACCTTC. This translates into CASSSHQTPRNWGYTF. Full variable domain (remainder filled in from reference TRBV7-2 and TRBJ1-2): GAGVSQSPSNKVTEKGKDVELRCDPISGHTALYWYRQSLGQGLEFLIYFQGNSAPDKSGLPSDRFSAERTGGSVSTLTIQRTQQEDSAVYLCASSSHQTPRNWGYTFGSGTRLTVV.

This sequence joins TRBV24-1 and TRBJ2-3, with no clear D. This CDR3 has 14 residues. Germline CDR1 is KGHDR and CDR2 is SFDVKD. Trimming removed 4 bases at V and 8 bases at J, with 15 bases between. This CDR3 is CATSDPNPAATQYF. For the CDR3, the DNA is TGTGCCACCAGTGACCCGAACCCGGCCGCTACGCAGTATTTT.

The chain carries TRBV28 and TRBJ1-1, with 8 bases lining up with TRBD1. The CDR3 is 14 residues long. Germline values: CDR1 MDHEN, CDR2 SYDVKM. After removal of 9 bases from V and 7 bases from J, the junction contained 13 bases not matched to a gene. The CDR3 DNA follows: TGTGCCAGTCTCCGGGACAGGACTTTAGGTGAAGCTTTCTTT. Translation gives CASLRDRTLGEAFF.

This sequence joins TRBV3-1 (or the pseudogene TRBV3-2) and TRBJ2-3; possible D gene TRBD2, 5 bases. Trimming cost V 4 bases and J 0 bases, with 8 bases left between them. Germline-derived CDR1 and CDR2 are LGHDT and YNNKEL (reference sequence). The CDR3 has 14 residues. The DNA for the CDR3 is TGTGCCAGCAGCCCCGGACTTAGCACAGATACGCAGTATTTT. Its protein product is CASSPGLSTDTQYF.

The chain carries TRBV6-6 and TRBJ2-7; TRBD2 matches 7 bases. The CDR3 extends over 14 amino acids. Per the germline V gene, CDR1 is MNHNY and CDR2 is SVGAGI (reference sequence). J lost 0 bases, V lost 7 bases, and 6 bases had no gene match. The CDR3 region is CASTAGVRSYEQYF. The CDR3 DNA reads TGTGCCAGCACCGCGGGAGTCCGCTCCTACGAGCAGTACTTC.

This sequence joins TRBV5-6 and TRBJ2-5; TRBD1 aligns across 8 bases. The CDR3 length is 15 residues. The V segment lost 1 base and the J segment 5 bases; nucleotides outside the gene matches: 7. Germline V gene data show CDR1 as SGHDT and CDR2 as YYEEEE. CDR3 nucleotides: TGTGCCAGCAGCTTGTATCAGGGGGCCGGCGAGACCCAGTACTTC. Translation gives CASSLYQGAGETQYF.

Remarks on this clone: The sample contains more than one DNA sequence encoding this CDR3. The CDR3 nucleotides are TGTGCCAGTAGTATAGACGGGGGGGGCAATCAGCCCCAGCATTTT. This translates into CASSIDGGGNQPQHF. J is TRBJ1-5 and V is TRBV19, with D possibly matching TRBD1 (5 bases). The germline V gene encodes CDR1 LNHDA and CDR2 SQIVND (reference sequence). This CDR3 has 15 amino acids. Trimming stripped 0 bases from V and 2 bases from J, with 8 bases between.

The chain couples TRBV28 to TRBJ2-1; 8 positions match TRBD2. The CDR3 covers 18 residues. In germline, CDR1 is MDHEN, CDR2 SYDVKM. Unmatched junction bases numbered 18, after V lost 6 bases and J lost 5 bases. CDR3 region: CASSSSYFPGLVNNEQFF. In nucleotides, the CDR3 is TGTGCCAGCAGCTCCTCGTACTTTCCGGGACTAGTAAACAATGAGCAGTTCTTC.

The gene calls are TRBV5-1 and TRBJ2-2; 7 positions agree with TRBD2. Germline V gene sequence: CDR1 SGHRS, CDR2 YFSETQ. The CDR3 is made up of 15 amino acids. Unmatched junction bases numbered 9, after V lost 3 bases and J lost 7 bases. The CDR3 DNA reads TGCGCCAGCAGCTCCAGACTAGCCCAAGGCGGGGAGCTGTTTTTT. Translating it yields CASSSRLAQGGELFF. Looking up the rest from reference TRBV5-1 and TRBJ2-2 gives the full variable domain: KAGVTQTPRYLIKTRGQQVTLSCSPISGHRSVSWYQQTPGQGLQFLFEYFSETQRNKGNFPGRFSGRQFSNSRSEMNVSTLELGDSALYLCASSSRLAQGGELFFGEGSRLTVL.

The table lists this clone with a few counts. The chain uses TRBV10-2 and TRBJ2-5; the D is unclear. V gave up 0 bases and J gave up 4 bases, with 18 bases separating them. Per germline, CDR1 WSHSY and CDR2 SAAADI. This CDR3 contains 17 residues. The CDR3 nucleotides read TGCGCCAGCAGTGAGTCGACTTTCATGGGTGGGTCAGAGACCCAGTACTTC. Its translation: CASSESTFMGGSETQYF.

This clone appeared a few times. This chain uses TRBV4-1 with TRBJ1-2, with no clear D. Germline V CDR1 and CDR2: MGHRA, YSYEKL. The CDR3 spans 15 residues. V gave up 0 bases and J gave up 4 bases, with 12 bases separating them. This CDR3 is CASSQETGDFYGYTF. CDR3 DNA: TGCGCCAGCAGCCAAGAAACTGGTGATTTCTATGGCTACACCTTC.

V gene TRBV5-1 combines with J gene TRBJ2-7; D is possibly TRBD1 or TRBD2 (5 bases each). Germline CDR1 reads SGHRS; CDR2 reads YFSETQ. This CDR3 contains 17 residues. Trimming removed 4 bases at V and 0 bases at J, with 20 bases between. The CDR3 spells CASSPPRAGKGSYEQYF. DNA of the CDR3: TGCGCCAGCAGCCCCCCCAGGGCCGGGAAGGGCTCCTACGAGCAGTACTTC.

The chain uses TRBV5-1 and TRBJ2-7, with D possibly TRBD1 on 5 matching bases. The CDR3 sequence is 13 residues long. Trimming removed 4 bases from V and 9 bases from J, with 17 bases in between. Germline V gives CDR1 SGHRS, CDR2 YFSETQ. The CDR3 DNA reads as TGCGCCAGCAGCCAAACCGAAGGGGTCGGGCAGTACTTC. This translates into CASSQTEGVGQYF.

The chain uses TRBV6-1 and TRBJ2-3; 7 nucleotides align to TRBD1. The V gene end was trimmed by 3 bases and the J gene end by 3 bases; junction bases not matched to a gene: 6. Looked up from germline, CDR1 is MNHNS and CDR2 is SASEGT. The CDR3 is 15 residues long. As DNA, the CDR3 is TGTGCCAGCAGTGAGCCTGGGACAGTTACAGATACGCAGTATTTT. This translates into CASSEPGTVTDTQYF.

The rearrangement uses TRBV24-1 and TRBJ2-1; possible D gene TRBD1, 7 bases. Germline V CDR1 and CDR2: KGHDR, SFDVKD. V lost 3 bases to trimming and J lost 2 bases, with 13 bases between them. This CDR3 has 16 amino acids. This chain's CDR3 is CATSDPPGGTYNEQFF. In DNA, the CDR3 is TGTGCCACCAGTGATCCACCAGGGGGGACCTACAATGAGCAGTTCTTC.

CDR3 loop: CASSLFIGGANGETQYF. The CDR3 DNA reads as TGTGCCAGCAGCTTATTTATCGGGGGGGCCAACGGAGAGACCCAGTACTTC. The chain has TRBV7-2 and TRBJ2-5; TRBD2 agrees at 8 bases. The CDR3 has 17 amino acids. Losses at the gene ends were 2 bases for V and 4 bases for J; bases not matched to a gene: 12. Per the germline V gene, CDR1 is SGHTA and CDR2 is FQGNSA.

CDR3 nucleotides: TGTGCCACCAGTGATTTTACAGACTTAGGATCCGGGGAGCTGTTTTTT. As protein: CATSDFTDLGSGELFF. The chain joins TRBV24-1 to TRBJ2-2; D remains ambiguous. With 1 base removed from V and 6 bases from J, the gap between germline ends came to 14 bases. Germline V gives CDR1 KGHDR, CDR2 SFDVKD. The CDR3 sequence is 16 residues long.

This chain joins TRBV14 and TRBJ1-1; the D gene is possibly TRBD1 (5 bases). Germline V gives CDR1 SGHDN, CDR2 FVKESK. The CDR3 is 15 residues long. Trimming left V 3 bases short and J 9 bases short, with 20 bases between. CDR3 coding DNA: TGTGCCAGCAGCCATCTCGGGGCCGTCGGGAAGCAAGCTTTCTTT. This codes for CASSHLGAVGKQAFF.

This rearrangement joins TRBV5-1 to TRBJ1-5; 9 nucleotides match TRBD1. The ends lost 5 bases at V and 8 bases at J; junction bases unmatched: 11. CDR3 length: 15 residues. Germline-derived CDR1 and CDR2 are SGHRS and YFSETQ. The CDR3 protein is CASRPGQGAREPQHF. The CDR3 region has the DNA TGCGCCAGCAGGCCGGGACAGGGAGCTCGGGAGCCCCAGCATTTT. The full variable domain, with the rest looked up from reference TRBV5-1 and TRBJ1-5, is KAGVTQTPRYLIKTRGQQVTLSCSPISGHRSVSWYQQTPGQGLQFLFEYFSETQRNKGNFPGRFSGRQFSNSRSEMNVSTLELGDSALYLCASRPGQGAREPQHFGDGTRLSIL.

This clone was seen a single time. This sequence joins TRBV9 and TRBJ2-2; perhaps TRBD1 as D (6 bases). The germline CDR1 and CDR2 sequences are SGDLS and YYNGEE. The germline V and J ends were trimmed by 5 bases and 0 bases, with 11 bases remaining between them. This CDR3 is 15 amino acids long. The CDR3 DNA reads TGTGCCAGCAGTGGACAGACCGCGAACACCGGGGAGCTGTTTTTT. It encodes CASSGQTANTGELFF.

This chain uses TRBV28 with TRBJ1-5; D remains ambiguous. This CDR3 contains 16 residues. Germline V gives CDR1 MDHEN, CDR2 SYDVKM. The V and J ends lost 4 bases and 2 bases respectively, with 15 bases between them. The CDR3 coding sequence is TGTGCCAGCAGTTGGAACATAGGTGTTCGCAATCAGCCCCAGCATTTT. Its protein is CASSWNIGVRNQPQHF.

In this sample, this clone turned up many times. The genes are TRBV27 and TRBJ1-1, with TRBD1 as a possible D gene (5 bases). Germline CDR1 is MNHEY and CDR2 is SMNVEV (reference sequence). V was cut by 4 bases and J by 5 bases, with 17 bases left in between. CDR3 length: 15 residues. The CDR3 sequence is CASSWGGQGGTEAFF. The CDR3 DNA sequence: TGTGCCAGCAGTTGGGGCGGGCAGGGAGGTACTGAAGCTTTCTTT.

V gene TRBV23-1 combines with J gene TRBJ1-1; TRBD1 is a possible D gene (5 bases). TRBV23-1 counts as an open reading frame of uncertain function. Trimming left V 8 bases short and J 0 bases short, with 16 bases between. The CDR3 covers 15 residues. This CDR3 reads CASGKRQKMNTEAFF. The CDR3 region has the DNA TGCGCCAGCGGAAAAAGACAGAAAATGAACACTGAAGCTTTCTTT.

J is TRBJ1-5 and V is TRBV5-5, with 11 bases aligning to TRBD1. V lost 3 bases, J lost 7 bases, and 0 bases stayed unmatched. The germline V gene has CDR1 SGHKS and CDR2 YYEKEE (reference sequence). CDR3 length equals 13 residues. CDR3 sequence: CASSWTGGQPQHF. As DNA, the CDR3 is TGTGCCAGCAGCTGGACAGGGGGCCAGCCCCAGCATTTT. The complete variable domain, with remaining parts taken from reference TRBV5-5 and TRBJ1-5, reads DAGVTQSPTHLIKTRGQQVTLRCSPISGHKSVSWYQQVLGQGPQFIFQYYEKEERGRGNFPDRFSARQFPNYSSELNVNALLLGDSALYLCASSWTGGQPQHFGDGTRLSIL.

The chain combines TRBV5-1 with TRBJ2-1; D ambiguous. The CDR3 is made up of 11 amino acids. V gave up 4 bases and J gave up 4 bases, with 3 bases separating them. Germline V gene lookup returns CDR1 SGHRS and CDR2 YFSETQ. This CDR3 reads CASSDYNEQFF. In DNA form, the CDR3 reads TGCGCCAGCAGCGATTACAATGAGCAGTTCTTC.